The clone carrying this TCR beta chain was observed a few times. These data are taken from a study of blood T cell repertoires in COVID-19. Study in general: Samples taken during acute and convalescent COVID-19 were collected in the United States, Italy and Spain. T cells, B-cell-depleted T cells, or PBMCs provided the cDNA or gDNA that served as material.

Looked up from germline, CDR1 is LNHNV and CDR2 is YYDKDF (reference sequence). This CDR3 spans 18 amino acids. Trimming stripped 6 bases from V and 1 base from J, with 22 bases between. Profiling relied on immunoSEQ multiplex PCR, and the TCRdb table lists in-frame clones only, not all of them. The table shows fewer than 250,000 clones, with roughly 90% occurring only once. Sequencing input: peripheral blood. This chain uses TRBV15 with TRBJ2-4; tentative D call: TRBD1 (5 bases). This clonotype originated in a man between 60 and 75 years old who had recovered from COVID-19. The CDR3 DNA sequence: TGTGCCACCAGTGATACTTCCCAAGGGGCTCTGGCCAAAAACATTCAGTACTTC. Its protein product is CATSDTSQGALAKNIQYF.